These T cell receptor beta chains were read from a single sample in a study of PD-1 blockade in classical Hodgkin lymphoma. The data were produced by immunoSEQ multiplex PCR, yet TCRdb's version contains in-frame clones alone and is incomplete. Among 70,000 to 85,000 clones listed, about 92% were seen once. The source was peripheral blood mononuclear cells (PBMCs), collected at baseline. The receptors were sampled from a human donor with classical Hodgkin lymphoma. Each CDR3 is given with its conserved first and last residue. The order of the fields is D gene, V gene, J gene, CDR3 DNA, CDR3 protein. D genes are given only for firm matches.

>TRBD2|TRBV27|TRBJ2-5
TGTGCCAGCAGTTTCCAACTAGCGGGGCAAGAGACCCAGTACTTC
CASSFQLAGQETQYF
>NA|TRBV29-1|TRBJ1-1
TGCAGCTTCGTAGCAGGGTCCACTGAAGCTTTCTTT
CSFVAGSTEAFF
>NA|TRBV7-6|TRBJ1-2
TGTGCCAGCAGCTTAGCAGGGGGTGACGGTGGCTACACCTTC
CASSLAGGDGGYTF
>TRBD2|TRBV27|TRBJ2-1
TGTGCCAGCAGTCGAAGCGGGAGCTCCTACAATGAGCAGTTCTTC
CASSRSGSSYNEQFF
>NA|TRBV9|TRBJ1-3
TGTGCCAGCAGCCCGTGGAACCGGGGAAACACCATATATTTT
CASSPWNRGNTIYF
>NA|TRBV9|TRBJ2-3
TGTGCCAGCAGCGATGGACTAAACCTGGGCACAGATACGCAGTATTTT
CASSDGLNLGTDTQYF
>NA|TRBV4-3|TRBJ2-3
TGCGCCAGCAGCCTTTCTACCCGGTGGGAGGCCGTCAGCACAGATACGCAGTATTTT
CASSLSTRWEAVSTDTQYF
>NA|TRBV19|TRBJ1-4
TGTGCCAGTAGTATGGACAGTTTTATTGAAAAACTGTTTTTT
CASSMDSFIEKLFF
>TRBD2|TRBV7-9|TRBJ2-5
TGTGCCAGCAGCTCCTCGGGGGGAAGAGGATTGGAGACCCAGTACTTC
CASSSSGGRGLETQYF
>NA|TRBV19|TRBJ1-1
TGTGCCAGTAGAAAACCGAACACTGAAGCTTTCTTT
CASRKPNTEAFF